The TCR beta chain under discussion was sequenced for a study of blood T cell repertoires in COVID-19 (dated by TCRdb to 2019 to 2021). In the study overall: Samples from collaborators originated in the United States, Italy and Spain and spanned both the acute and convalescent phases of COVID-19. The material from the prospective study consisted of cDNA or gDNA derived from T cells, B-cell-depleted T cells, or PBMCs. Subjects who had been exposed to COVID-19, were actively infected with it, or had recovered from it provided the deeply sampled blood TCRbeta repertoires that made up the dataset. The repertoires were made available in a free public database intended to serve as a resource for research on the immune response to SARS-CoV-2. The samples were drawn from the first 160 participants of the ongoing ImmuneRACE study and from over a thousand subjects provided by 6 global collaborators. Sample metadata almost always included a de-identified subject ID, COVID-19 status, age in years and sex. Where available, HLA class I and class II types were obtained from metadata supplied by the sample provider rather than from assay-based typing.

This clone was observed a few times. The target of this receptor is not known. Within one base of it there is no much larger clone, and no base qualities were kept. In Seattle, one collaborating source enrolled patients while the infection was active and tracked those patients longitudinally over the course of disease. The collaborating institutions used their own protocols to collect whole blood in K2EDTA tubes. For TCRbeta analysis, collaborators shipped samples as frozen whole blood, isolated PBMCs, or DNA extracted from either of those sample types. From the germline V gene, CDR1 is MDHEN and CDR2 is SYDVKM. The CDR3, cysteine through phenylalanine, is 14 amino acids long. The DNA shown is the 42-base CDR3, in frame from base 1. The junction carries 18 bases between V and J, which are trimmed by 8 bases and 5 bases respectively. The immunoSEQ Assay, a bias-controlled multiplex PCR, was used to amplify TCRbeta CDR3 regions from genomic DNA. The authors processed their data as follows. The number of nucleated cells in each sample was estimated by amplification of reference gene primers within the assay. To quantify the absolute abundance of each unique TCRbeta CDR3 rearrangement, sequence reads were collapsed and filtered. For each sample, productive Simpson clonality was calculated by taking the square root of Simpson's diversity index across productive rearrangements. The clones in this table, taken by TCRdb from immuneACCESS, are in-frame only. Not every clone is retained; where verified, under half of the shortfall comes from an unresolved V gene, and the cause of the rest is unknown. The DNA gave D and trimming, while V, J and clone size come from that table. Here the sample has about 120,000 clones; approximately 86% occur a single time. 9.5% to 12% of the sample belongs to the ten largest clones.

Results and caveats for the whole study, not just this receptor: How much clinical and demographic metadata was included differed by source and by participant, and the metadata was provided uncurated.

Specimen: peripheral blood. Here the chain combines TRBV28 and TRBJ1-1, with a tentative D gene TRBD1 over 5 matching bases. This sequence originates from a woman between 65 and 79 years old with COVID-19, enrolled during active disease. In nucleotides, the sequence is TGTGCCAGCCGAATATTAACGGGGGGAACTGAAGCTTTCTTT. Its coded protein is CASRILTGGTEAFF.